What follows are 21 T cell receptor beta chains derived from one specimen sequenced in a study of T cell responses to AZD1222 COVID-19 vaccine. Libraries were prepared by immunoSEQ multiplex PCR; TCRdb keeps only in-frame clonotypes and omits some of them. The sample consists of some 110,000 clones, about 90% of them appearing once. Sequenced material: peripheral blood, taken on day 0 of AZD1222 vaccination. The receptors originated from an adult in good health.

This chain links TRBV11-2 with TRBJ2-1; tentatively, D is TRBD2 (6 bases). The CDR3 totals 14 residues. V was shortened by 1 base and J by 6 bases, with 10 bases between the two germline ends. Germline-derived CDR1 and CDR2 are SGHAT and FQNNGV. CDR3 in DNA: TGTGCCAGCAGCTTAGCACTAGCTTTCAATGAGCAGTTCTTC. Its protein is CASSLALAFNEQFF.

The chain links TRBV29-1 to TRBJ1-4; D may be TRBD1 (6 bases). Trimming took 5 bases from V and 4 from J, leaving 8 bases between them. The germline V gene encodes CDR1 SQVTM and CDR2 ANQGSEA. There are 12 residues in the CDR3. CDR3 nucleotide sequence: TGCAGCGTTCGGACAGTTAATGAAAAACTGTTTTTT. Translating gives CSVRTVNEKLFF.

DNA for the CDR3: TGTGCCAGCAGCTTAGGCCCCACCGGGGAGCTGTTTTTT. This codes for CASSLGPTGELFF. The chain links TRBV7-8 to TRBJ2-2; no reliable D call. This CDR3 has 13 amino acids. Trimming cost V 1 base and J 4 bases, with 4 bases left between them. Germline lookup yields CDR1 SGHVS and CDR2 FQNEAQ.

V is TRBV19 and J is TRBJ2-3; 8 nucleotides agree with TRBD2. The junction had 10 bases not matched to a gene; V was cut back by 7 bases and J by 1 base. Germline lookup yields CDR1 LNHDA and CDR2 SQIVND (reference sequence). CDR3 length: 16 residues. This CDR3 is CASTGIGGGRTDTQYF. CDR3 nucleotide sequence: TGTGCCAGTACCGGGATCGGCGGGGGGCGCACAGATACGCAGTATTTT. Full variable domain (outside the CDR3, taken from reference TRBV19 and TRBJ2-3): DGGITQSPKYLFRKEGQNVTLSCEQNLNHDAMYWYRQDPGQGLRLIYYSQIVNDFQKGDIAEGYSVSREKKESFPLTVTSAQKNPTAFYLCASTGIGGGRTDTQYFGPGTRLTVL.

This clone has a single count. The gene calls are TRBV20-1 and TRBJ2-3; D unclear. Per germline, CDR1 DFQATT and CDR2 SNEGSKA (reference sequence). The CDR3 covers 14 residues. V was trimmed by 3 bases and J by 4 bases, leaving 14 bases between them. In DNA form, the CDR3 reads TGCAGTGCTAGTTTATCTTCGGCCCCAGATACGCAGTATTTT. Its translation: CSASLSSAPDTQYF.

The chain recombines TRBV28 with TRBJ2-4, with 15 positions matching TRBD2. The V segment lost 4 bases and the J segment 4 bases; nucleotides outside the gene matches: 11. Germline values: CDR1 MDHEN, CDR2 SYDVKM. The CDR3 sequence is 19 residues long. CDR3 bases: TGTGCCAGCAGTTCCAACTACGGGACTAGCGGGGGGACTAAAAACATTCAGTACTTC. Its protein product is CASSSNYGTSGGTKNIQYF. Supplemented by reference TRBV28 and TRBJ2-4, the full variable domain reads DVKVTQSSRYLVKRTGEKVFLECVQDMDHENMFWYRQDPGLGLRLIYFSYDVKMKEKGDIPEGYSVSREKKERFSLILESASTNQTSMYLCASSSNYGTSGGTKNIQYFGAGTRLSVL.

The rearrangement joins TRBV15 to TRBJ2-2, with a possible D match to TRBD2 (5 bases). The CDR3 has 15 residues. The germline V gene has CDR1 LNHNV and CDR2 YYDKDF (reference sequence). The V gene lost 4 bases and the J gene lost 2 bases, with 11 bases spanning the gap. The CDR3 nucleotides are TGTGCCACCAGCAAGGACTCAACAAACACCGGGGAGCTGTTTTTT. Translation: CATSKDSTNTGELFF.

V is TRBV2 and J is TRBJ1-1; D gene ambiguous. The CDR3 has 11 residues. The germline V gene encodes CDR1 SNHLY and CDR2 FYNNEI. V was pared by 4 bases and J by 3 bases, with 3 bases between. The CDR3 DNA follows: TGTGCCAGCAGTGGATACACTGAAGCTTTCTTT. Its translation: CASSGYTEAFF.

J is TRBJ1-1 and V is TRBV9; 7 bases line up with TRBD1. The CDR3 extends over 14 amino acids. Germline trimming cut 4 bases from V and 2 bases from J; bases unmatched to any gene: 5. The germline gives CDR1 SGDLS, CDR2 YYNGEE. CDR3 sequence reads: CASSMTGTNTEAFF. CDR3 DNA: TGTGCCAGCAGCATGACAGGGACTAACACTGAAGCTTTCTTT.

This chain joins TRBV25-1 and TRBJ2-7; no reliable D call. Trimming removed 6 bases at V and 1 base at J, with 7 bases between. This CDR3 contains 12 residues. Germline V gene sequence: CDR1 MGHDK, CDR2 SYGVNS. DNA for the CDR3: TGTGCCAGCAGACGACAATCCTACGAGCAGTACTTC. Its translation: CASRRQSYEQYF.

The rearrangement joins TRBV19 to TRBJ1-5; a weak D match, TRBD1 (5 bases). V lost 0 bases to trimming and J lost 2 bases, with 11 bases between them. The germline V gene encodes CDR1 LNHDA and CDR2 SQIVND (reference sequence). The CDR3 contains 16 residues. The CDR3 reads CASSIEEGSGNQPQHF. As DNA, the CDR3 is TGTGCCAGTAGTATAGAGGAGGGGTCGGGCAATCAGCCCCAGCATTTT.

The rearrangement uses TRBV9 and TRBJ2-1; D gene ambiguous. V gave up 3 bases and J gave up 7 bases, with 14 bases separating them. The CDR3 is made up of 14 amino acids. The germline V gene has CDR1 SGDLS and CDR2 YYNGEE. As DNA, the CDR3 is TGTGCCAGCAGCGCAGACCTGGGTGGGAATGAGCAGTTCTTC. As protein: CASSADLGGNEQFF.

The gene calls are TRBV9 and TRBJ2-1; 7 nucleotides line up with TRBD2. Trimming cost V 2 bases and J 7 bases; bases outside gene matches: 6. The CDR3 length is 14 residues. CDR1 is SGDLS and CDR2 is YYNGEE in the germline V gene. The CDR3, as DNA: TGTGCCAGCAGCGTGCGCGGGGAGGGGAATGAGCAGTTCTTC. Translated: CASSVRGEGNEQFF.

The V and J genes are TRBV29-1 and TRBJ2-3, with 12 bases fitting TRBD2. This CDR3 spans 16 amino acids. From germline, CDR1 is SQVTM and CDR2 ANQGSEA. Trimming removed 6 bases from V and 1 base from J; junction bases left unmatched: 8. In DNA form, the CDR3 reads TGCAGCGTCCACCTGACTAGCGGGAGCCGCACAGATACGCAGTATTTT. Translating gives CSVHLTSGSRTDTQYF.

This clone has just one count. This chain joins TRBV6-4 and TRBJ2-3; 9 bases align to TRBD2. V shed 8 bases, J shed 4 bases, and the junction held 7 bases outside the gene matches. This CDR3 is built from 14 residues. Germline assignment: CDR1 MRHNA and CDR2 SNTAGT. Here the CDR3 DNA reads TGTGCCAGCTCACCGGGACTAGCTGCAGATACGCAGTATTTT. Translated, it gives CASSPGLAADTQYF.

The rearrangement joins TRBV9 to TRBJ1-6, with TRBD1 identical over 9 bases. CDR3 size: 15 residues. Trimming at V came to 2 bases and at J to 8 bases, leaving 5 bases not matched to a gene. In germline, CDR1 is SGDLS, CDR2 YYNGEE. The DNA for the CDR3 is TGTGCCAGCAGCGTCGGGACAGGGACTGATTCACCCCTCCACTTT. Its translation is CASSVGTGTDSPLHF. The variable domain in full, with the rest retrieved from reference TRBV9 and TRBJ1-6, is DSGVTQTPKHLITATGQRVTLRCSPRSGDLSVYWYQQSLDQGLQFLIQYYNGEERAKGNILERFSAQQFPDLHSELNLSSLELGDSALYFCASSVGTGTDSPLHFGNGTRLTVT.

As regards this clone: The junction departs from germline at one end; a sequencing error may be responsible. J is TRBJ1-3 and V is TRBV5-4; no firm D call. The CDR3 is 14 residues long. Germline assignment: CDR1 SGHNT and CDR2 YYREEE (reference sequence). CDR3 protein: CASSFFGGGDTIYF. The CDR3 DNA reads TGTGCCAGCAGCTTTTTCGGCGGTGGAGACACCATATATTTT.

The chain recombines TRBV27 with TRBJ2-2; 9 bases align to TRBD1. Trimming removed 4 bases from V and 4 bases from J; junction bases left unmatched: 10. The CDR3 sequence is 17 residues long. The V gene's germline CDR1 is MNHEY and CDR2 SMNVEV (reference sequence). CDR3 sequence (DNA): TGTGCCAGCAGTTCTGTCGGGGGACAGGGAGTCACCGGGGAGCTGTTTTTT. Protein sequence: CASSSVGGQGVTGELFF.

J is TRBJ2-7 and V is TRBV5-5, with a possible D match to TRBD2 (6 bases). The CDR3 sequence is 15 residues long. Germline-derived CDR1 and CDR2 are SGHKS and YYEKEE (reference sequence). V lost 4 bases and J 2 bases, leaving 16 bases between the germline ends. CDR3 loop: CASSGGEAGTYEQYF. The CDR3 nucleotides are TGTGCCAGCAGCGGAGGGGAGGCAGGTACCTACGAGCAGTACTTC.

CDR3 bases: TGTGCCATCTCGGCGGGAGTCACAGATACGCAGTATTTT. This encodes CAISAGVTDTQYF. J is TRBJ2-3 and V is TRBV10-3; 7 positions agree with TRBD2. V lost 8 bases to trimming and J lost 2 bases; unmatched junction nucleotides: 4. From germline, CDR1 is ENHRY and CDR2 SYGVKD. The CDR3 contains 13 residues.

The gene calls are TRBV11-2 and TRBJ1-5; D is uncertain. The CDR3 is 14 residues long. Germline lookup yields CDR1 SGHAT and CDR2 FQNNGV. V lost 3 bases and J 6 bases, leaving 12 bases between the germline ends. CDR3 DNA: TGTGCCAGCAGCTTTGAAGGCACGGGTCAGCCCCAGCATTTT. Translated, it gives CASSFEGTGQPQHF.